The sequence of this TCR beta chain was determined in a study of blood T cells in healthy people across ages. This clonotype was counted at least ten times. CDR1 is SGHRS, CDR2 YFSETQ, per germline. Germline trimming cut 4 bases from V and 2 bases from J; bases unmatched to any gene: 9. This CDR3 contains 19 residues. Through a sample-barcoded 5' primer and a J-beta primer mix, a second PCR was run for roughly 6 to 11 cycles. Each CDR3 protein gets one entry after TCRdb re-called the 5' RACE reads with MiXCR. In the table there are about 720,000 distinct CDR3 sequences, roughly 25% of which are singletons. This sample was also put to use in a study of T cells of mothers and their children.

This chain connects TRBV5-1 to TRBJ2-4; the match to TRBD2 covers 16 bases. The sequence came from a boy aged 5 to 17 in good health. The specimen was blood. This chain's CDR3 is CASSPQGLAGGLTKNIQYF. The CDR3 DNA is TGCGCCAGCAGCCCACAGGGACTAGCGGGAGGGTTAACCAAAAACATTCAGTACTTC.